Following are 12 T cell receptor beta chains from one sample sequenced in a study of low-dose radiotherapy and immunotherapy resistance in tumors. TRAV- and TRBV-specific primers were used for first-strand cDNA, which covered alpha and beta chains. The authors ran about 20 PCR cycles to amplify TCRs with a constant-region primer and V-primer adapter. Via MiXCR, TCRdb re-called the reads, giving one row per CDR3 protein. The sample consists of approximately 30,000 distinct CDR3 sequences, around 50% of them appearing once. Specified time point: after trial treatment. As to treatment: LDRT plus nivolumab, ipilimumab, low-dose cyclophosphamide and aspirin (RACIN trial). The sequences come from PBMCs, collected after low-dose radiotherapy plus immunotherapy. The receptors originated from a male donor with gallbladder cancer.

V and J are TRBV18 and TRBJ2-3; TRBD1 aligns across 9 bases. CDR1 and CDR2 from the germline V gene are KGHSH and LQKENI. The V gene end was trimmed by 5 bases and the J gene end by 0 bases; junction bases not matched to a gene: 3. This CDR3 spans 15 amino acids. This chain's CDR3 is CASSDGQGSTDTQYF. Written as DNA, the CDR3 is TGTGCCAGCTCAGACGGACAGGGGAGCACAGATACGCAGTATTTT. Looking up the rest from reference TRBV18 and TRBJ2-3 gives the full variable domain: NAGVMQNPRHLVRRRGQEARLRCSPMKGHSHVYWYRQLPEEGLKFMVYLQKENIIDESGMPKERFSAEFPKEGPSILRIQQVVRGDSAAYFCASSDGQGSTDTQYFGPGTRLTVL.

The chain recombines TRBV7-9 with TRBJ2-2; D uncertain. The germline V gene encodes CDR1 SEHNR and CDR2 FQNEAQ (reference sequence). Trimming took off 5 bases at V and 5 bases at J, with 6 bases between the two ends. The CDR3 covers 12 residues. The DNA of the CDR3 is TGTGCCAGCAGCACCCAAACCGGGGAGCTGTTTTTT. The encoded protein is CASSTQTGELFF.

This clonotype was seen more than once but under ten times. The J gene is TRBJ2-1, the V gene TRBV5-1; D is undetermined. Germline loops: CDR1 SGHRS, CDR2 YFSETQ. This CDR3 is built from 14 residues. V shed 0 bases and J shed 6 bases, with 10 bases lying between them. The CDR3 DNA is TGCGCCAGCAGCTTGGCCACTCGTCGCAATGAGCAGTTCTTC. Protein product: CASSLATRRNEQFF.

This clonotype came up a few times. The J gene is TRBJ2-7, the V gene TRBV2; D perhaps matches TRBD2 (5 bases). Trimming took 10 bases from V and 0 from J, leaving 10 bases between them. This CDR3 spans 12 amino acids. CDR1 and CDR2 (germline): SNHLY, FYNNEI. The CDR3 nucleotides are TGTGCCACCAGACTAAGCTCCTACGAGCAGTACTTC. This translates into CATRLSSYEQYF.

The rearrangement links TRBV4-1 to TRBJ2-3, with 12 bases lining up with TRBD2. Losses at the gene ends were 5 bases for V and 5 bases for J; bases not matched to a gene: 5. Germline CDR1 reads MGHRA; CDR2 reads YSYEKL. The CDR3 is 15 residues long. DNA of the CDR3: TGCGCCAGCAGCAAGCTAGCGGGGGGGCAAGATACGCAGTATTTT. Encoded protein: CASSKLAGGQDTQYF.

The chain links TRBV7-9 to TRBJ1-5; D is unresolved. The CDR3 runs 13 residues. Looked up from germline, CDR1 is SEHNR and CDR2 is FQNEAQ (reference sequence). V lost 5 bases, J lost 4 bases, and 9 bases lay in between. The CDR3 region is CASSEDGNQPQHF. The DNA for the CDR3 is TGTGCCAGCAGCGAGGACGGGAATCAGCCCCAGCATTTT.

This chain joins TRBV7-8 and TRBJ2-7, with 14 bases aligning to TRBD2. This CDR3 has 17 amino acids. Germline loops: CDR1 SGHVS, CDR2 FQNEAQ. J lost 4 bases, V lost 5 bases, and 10 bases had no gene match. CDR3 sequence reads: CASSRPRLAGGSYEQYF. DNA for the CDR3: TGTGCCAGCAGCCGCCCACGACTAGCGGGAGGGTCTTACGAGCAGTACTTC.

The genes are TRBV7-9 and TRBJ1-2, with D unclear. Per the germline V gene, CDR1 is SEHNR and CDR2 is FQNEAQ (reference sequence). The CDR3 has 16 amino acids. Trimming pared 1 base from V and 0 bases from J, leaving 12 bases between. In DNA form, the CDR3 reads TGTGCCAGCAGCTTAGGTGGAGTCGAGGCTAACTATGGCTACACCTTC. Protein: CASSLGGVEANYGYTF.

In its sample, this clonotype ranks as medium-sized. The genes are TRBV12-3 or TRBV12-4 and TRBJ2-7; the match to TRBD2 covers 10 bases. The length of the CDR3 is 16 residues. Trimming removed 5 bases from V and 4 bases from J; junction bases left unmatched: 11. The CDR3: CASSLRLAGVRYEQYF. The DNA of the CDR3 is TGTGCCAGCAGTCTTCGCCTAGCGGGAGTTAGGTACGAGCAGTACTTC.

This clonotype was seen once. This likely traces to a read error, being one base from a far larger clone. V and J are TRBV6-5 and TRBJ2-7; no reliable D call. Germline V gives CDR1 MNHEY, CDR2 SVGAGI. CDR3 length: 12 amino acids. CDR3 nucleotides: TGTGCCAGCAGTTACTCGGGGAATGAGCAGTCCTTC. Translation gives CASSYSGNEQSF.

The chain links TRBV6-2 or TRBV6-3 to TRBJ1-5, with 8 bases identical to TRBD1. Germline CDR1 reads MNHEY; CDR2 reads SVGEGT. With 4 bases clipped from V and 7 bases from J, the junction kept 9 bases outside the gene matches. The CDR3 contains 15 residues. CDR3 in DNA: TGTGCCAGCAGTTCCCAAGGACAGGGTGTCCAGCCCCAGCATTTT. Amino acids: CASSSQGQGVQPQHF.

With respect to this clonotype: A much larger clone is a single base away; this may be a read error. The V gene is TRBV6-2 or TRBV6-3, the J gene TRBJ2-3; possibly TRBD2 for D (6 bases). The germline V gene has CDR1 MNHEY and CDR2 SVGEGT. The CDR3 is made up of 16 amino acids. In DNA, the CDR3 is TGTGCCAGCAGTGATTGGGGACTCCCCCCGGGGGATACGAAGTATTTT. This codes for CASSDWGLPPGDTKYF.